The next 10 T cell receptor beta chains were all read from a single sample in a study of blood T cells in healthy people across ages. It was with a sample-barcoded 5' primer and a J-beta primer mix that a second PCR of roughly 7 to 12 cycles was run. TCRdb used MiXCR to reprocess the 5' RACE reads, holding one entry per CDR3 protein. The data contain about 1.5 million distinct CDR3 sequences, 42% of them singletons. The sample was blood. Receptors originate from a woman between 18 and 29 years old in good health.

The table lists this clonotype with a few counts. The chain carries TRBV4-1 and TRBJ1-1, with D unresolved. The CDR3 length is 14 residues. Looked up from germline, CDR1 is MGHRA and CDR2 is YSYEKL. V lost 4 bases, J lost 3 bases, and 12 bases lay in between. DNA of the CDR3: TGCGCCAGCAGCCTTCACCCCGGAGACACTGAAGCTTTCTTT. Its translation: CASSLHPGDTEAFF.

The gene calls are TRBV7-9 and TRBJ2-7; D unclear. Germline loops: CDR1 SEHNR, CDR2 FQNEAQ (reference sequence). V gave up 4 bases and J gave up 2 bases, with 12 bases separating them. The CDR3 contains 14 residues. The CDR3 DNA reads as TGTGCCAGCAGCTCCGCCGAAGGAGCCTACGAGCAGTACTTC. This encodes CASSSAEGAYEQYF.

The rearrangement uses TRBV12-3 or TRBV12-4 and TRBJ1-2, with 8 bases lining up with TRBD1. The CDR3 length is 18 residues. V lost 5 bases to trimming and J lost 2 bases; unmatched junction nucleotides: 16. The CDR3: CASSRLPQRTGNNYGYTF. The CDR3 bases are TGTGCCAGCAGTCGCCTGCCCCAAAGGACAGGGAACAACTATGGCTACACCTTC.

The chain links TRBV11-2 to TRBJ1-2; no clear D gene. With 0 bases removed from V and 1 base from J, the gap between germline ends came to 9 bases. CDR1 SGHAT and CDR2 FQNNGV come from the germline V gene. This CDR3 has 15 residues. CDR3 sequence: CASSLERRLNYGYTF. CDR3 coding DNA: TGTGCCAGCAGCTTAGAAAGGCGGCTTAACTATGGCTACACCTTC.

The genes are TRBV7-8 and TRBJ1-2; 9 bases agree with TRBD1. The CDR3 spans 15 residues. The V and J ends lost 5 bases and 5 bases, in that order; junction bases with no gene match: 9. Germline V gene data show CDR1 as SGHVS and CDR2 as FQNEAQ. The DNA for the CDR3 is TGTGCCAGCAGCCAAGGGACAGGGATAAAATATGGCTACACCTTC. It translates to CASSQGTGIKYGYTF.

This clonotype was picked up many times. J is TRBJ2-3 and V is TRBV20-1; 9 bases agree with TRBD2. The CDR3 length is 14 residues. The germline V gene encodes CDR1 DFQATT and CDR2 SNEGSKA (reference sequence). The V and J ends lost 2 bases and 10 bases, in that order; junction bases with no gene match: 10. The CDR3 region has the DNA TGCAGTGCTAGATTGAGTAGCGGGGGAAGGGCGCAGTATTTT. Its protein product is CSARLSSGGRAQYF.

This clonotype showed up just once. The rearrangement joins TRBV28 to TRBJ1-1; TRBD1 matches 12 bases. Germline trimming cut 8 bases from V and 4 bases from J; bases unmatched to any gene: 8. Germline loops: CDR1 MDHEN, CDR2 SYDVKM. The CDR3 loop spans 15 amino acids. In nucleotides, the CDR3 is TGTGCCAGCGGCTGGGACAGGGGGCAGGGCACTGAAGCTTTCTTT. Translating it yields CASGWDRGQGTEAFF.

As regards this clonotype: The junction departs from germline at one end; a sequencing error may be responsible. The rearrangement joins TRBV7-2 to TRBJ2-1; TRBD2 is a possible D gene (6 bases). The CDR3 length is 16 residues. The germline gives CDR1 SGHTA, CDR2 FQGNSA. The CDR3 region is CAGSDARRGAYNEQFF. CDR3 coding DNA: TGTGCCGGCAGCGATGCTCGCCGCGGGGCCTACAATGAGCAGTTCTTC.

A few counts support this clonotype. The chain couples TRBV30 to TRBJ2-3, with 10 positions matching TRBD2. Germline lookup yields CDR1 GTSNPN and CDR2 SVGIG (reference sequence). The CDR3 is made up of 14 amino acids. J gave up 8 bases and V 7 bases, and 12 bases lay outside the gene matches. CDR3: CASNPAGGKGTQYF. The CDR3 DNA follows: TGTGCCTCAAACCCAGCGGGGGGGAAGGGTACGCAGTATTTT. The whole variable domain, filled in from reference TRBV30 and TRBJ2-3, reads SQTIHQWPATLVQPVGSPLSLECTVEGTSNPNLYWYRQAAGRGLQLLFYSVGIGQISSEVPQNLSASRPQDRQFILSSKKLLLSDSGFYLCASNPAGGKGTQYFGPGTRLTVL.

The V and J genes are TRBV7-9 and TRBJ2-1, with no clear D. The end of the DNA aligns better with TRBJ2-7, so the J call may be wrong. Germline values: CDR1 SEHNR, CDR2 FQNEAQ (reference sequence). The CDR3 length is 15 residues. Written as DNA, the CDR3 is TGTGCCAGCACCTTGGGCACCGGCTCCTACAATGAGCAGTACTTC. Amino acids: CASTLGTGSYNEQYF.